This entry features one TCR beta chain sequence. Its antigen is unknown. Per-nucleotide qualities are absent, and no much larger clonotype sits a single base away. CDR1 and CDR2 are drawn from the germline V gene: SGHTS, YDEGEE. V has 4 bases trimmed and J has 4 bases trimmed; junction bases matching no gene number 4. Spanning cysteine to phenylalanine, the CDR3 consists of 13 amino acids. Kept here is only the CDR3 DNA, which spans 39 bases and is read in frame from base 1. Patients with autoimmune disease history or receiving systemic immunosuppression were excluded from the trial. Peripheral blood for TCR sequencing was collected from all dose cohorts at baseline, on cycle 4 day 1, and on cycle 7 day 1. The samples were drawn from a first-in-human, open-label, multicenter phase I dose-escalation trial of ivuxolimab. The trial enrolled adults with locally advanced or metastatic head and neck squamous cell, hepatocellular, melanoma or renal cell carcinoma. Before TCR sequencing, CD4+ T cells and CD8+ T cells were sorted from peripheral blood as separate populations.

Genomic DNA was isolated from the sorted cells so that the TCRbeta CDR3 region could be sequenced. The immunoSEQ Assay was used for sequencing of TCRbeta CDR3 regions. The source is immuneACCESS, and TCRdb retained only in-frame sequences with V and J called. Part of the clones is not carried over; for the studies checked, unresolved V genes explain less than half of this, and the remainder is unexplained. The sample table contains fewer than 120,000 clones; only one count was recorded for around 90% of them. The top ten constitute less than 0.35% of the sample. The data originate from a study of OX40 agonist ivuxolimab in advanced cancers. Looking at the study overall: The costimulatory receptor OX40 (CD134) was targeted by ivuxolimab, a fully human IgG2 agonistic monoclonal antibody. Intravenous ivuxolimab was administered to patients every 2 weeks at six dose levels: 0.01, 0.1, 0.3, 1.5, 3 and 10 mg/kg. Among the 52 dose-escalation patients, some 20 had hepatocellular carcinoma, approximately 15 melanoma, 9 renal cell carcinoma and 9 head and neck cancer. A male proportion of roughly 80% and a mean age of 60 years, ranging from about 23 to 90, were recorded for the dose-escalation cohort. Patients were allowed to have had prior anti-PD-1, anti-PD-L1 or anti-CTLA-4 therapy, and approximately 37% of the dose-escalation patients had been treated with checkpoint inhibitors. Partial responses occurred in three dose-escalation patients: two with cutaneous melanoma and one with hepatocellular carcinoma. Peripheral TCRbeta sequencing aimed to test whether ivuxolimab altered TCR sequence diversity and caused clonal T-cell expansion. The paper reports the monotherapy dose-escalation portion (N = 52 patients) of the phase I ivuxolimab trial.

Results the study describes overall, beyond this receptor: After ivuxolimab, CD8+ T cells had more expanded clones than CD4+ T cells on average. The antigen specificity of the clonally expanded peripheral T cells was not determined. In the 0.1-3.0 mg/kg groups, partial responders were among the patients with the lowest normalized peripheral clonal expansion, particularly in CD8+ T cells. Clonal expansion of both CD4+ and CD8+ blood T cells was observed from baseline to week 6 at doses 0.1 to 3.0 mg/kg. Low levels of normalized T-cell clonal expansion were also seen in some nonresponding patients.

The sequence was obtained from an adult with an advanced solid tumor such as melanoma, head and neck, liver or kidney cancer. The V gene is TRBV5-8 and the J gene is TRBJ1-2; TRBD1 fits 7 bases in the junction. The sample consisted of CD4+ or CD8+ T cells sorted from blood, taken in a trial of the OX40 agonist ivuxolimab. The CDR3 corresponds to CASSPDRIYGYTF. The DNA reads TGTGCCAGCAGCCCGGACAGGATCTATGGCTACACCTTC.